This paragraph reports one TCR beta chain. Its antigen is still unknown. The junction shows a germline mismatch at one end, possibly a read error. Germline loops: CDR1 MDHEN, CDR2 SYDVKM. The CDR3 sequence is 11 residues long. The data originate from a study of blood T cells in healthy people across ages. Study-level findings and limits: Roughly linear declines in TCR beta diversity per million T cells occurred with age. In long-lived donors, naive CD4+ cell counts and diversity exceeded those of aged donors.

Sample-barcoded 5' priming and a J-beta primer mix drove a second PCR of 7 to 11 cycles. A template-switch adaptor containing 12 random nucleotides labeled each cDNA molecule. Each CDR3 protein is one row after TCRdb ran MiXCR on the 5' RACE reads. There are about 800,000 distinct CDR3 sequences in the sample; 58% occur only once, and 20% to 25% lies in the top ten. Donor samples were obtained from healthy Caucasian individuals from Russia, aged 6 to 90. The sample was blood. This chain links TRBV28 with TRBJ2-7; D is uncertain. The sequence derives from a man under 40 in good health. The CDR3 region has the DNA TGTACCAGCGCCGGATGGTACGAGCAGTACTTC. It codes for CTSAGWYEQYF.